The clone carrying this TCR beta chain was detected a few times. What it recognizes is unknown. The CDR3 is 16 residues long. V lost 2 bases to trimming and J lost 1 base, with 15 bases between them. Germline loops: CDR1 SGHDT, CDR2 YYEEEE. The sample belongs to a study of shared clonotypes between healthy human individuals. Notes on the study in general: The authors expected sequencing depth to affect clonotype sharing among donors. Genetic and exposure-history diversity was limited by the few donors.

Several immunoSEQ 96-well plates shared each subset's DNA, each plate a replicate. The protocol was immunoSEQ multiplex PCR, while the TCRdb copy is restricted to in-frame clones and leaves out a portion. The sample has around 200,000 clones, approximately 61% seen once. V and J are TRBV5-6 and TRBJ2-5; D is unclear. The sample consisted of memory CD4+ T cells sorted from blood. Subset: CD45RA-negative fraction. The source is a man aged 25 to 40 in good health. CDR3 DNA sequence: TGTGCCAGCAGCTTCTTCATAGGACGGCTCCAAGAGACCCAGTACTTC. Amino acid sequence: CASSFFIGRLQETQYF. Looking up the rest from reference TRBV5-6 and TRBJ2-5 gives the full variable domain: DAGVTQSPTHLIKTRGQQVTLRCSPKSGHDTVSWYQQALGQGPQFIFQYYEEEERQRGNFPDRFSGHQFPNYSSELNVNALLLGDSALYLCASSFFIGRLQETQYFGPGTRLLVL.